Included here is one TCR beta chain sequence, with context. Produced via immunoSEQ multiplex PCR; TCRdb's table is partial and in-frame only. Of over 50,000 clones in the sample, about 85% were seen once. Germline loops: CDR1 MNHEY, CDR2 SVGAGI. V shed 7 bases and J shed 4 bases, with 13 bases lying between them. This CDR3 has 13 residues. This entry is derived from a study of PD-1 blockade in classical Hodgkin lymphoma. This sample's time point: cycle 4 day 1 (C4D1), after less than seven weeks of nivolumab. Relapses following autologous stem cell transplantation were seen in all patients, with brentuximab vedotin exposure varying.

This sequence was found in a human donor with classical Hodgkin lymphoma. The rearrangement links TRBV6-5 to TRBJ1-2; the D gene is possibly TRBD1 (6 bases). The sequences come from peripheral blood mononuclear cells (PBMCs), collected before the fourth cycle of nivolumab. CDR3 amino acids: CASTPTGLYGYTF. CDR3 bases: TGTGCCAGCACCCCGACAGGACTCTATGGCTACACCTTC.